This section outlines one T cell receptor (beta chain) sequence together with its context. What it binds is unknown. Chemo-refractory metastatic non-small-cell lung cancer patients were treated with focal radiation plus CTLA-4 blockade with ipilimumab. These data belong to a study of radiotherapy plus CTLA-4 blockade in lung cancer. For the study at large: Disease control was present in 30% to 40% of patients, and objective responses in 15% to 20%. Study conclusions and caveats: Radiotherapy plus ipilimumab was followed by expansion in blood of tumor-derived TCR clones. The authors reported that early blood T cell clone dynamics, with interferon-beta, best predicted response.

Some clones are missing from TCRdb's copy, which holds only in-frame ones; the method was immunoSEQ multiplex PCR. This repertoire shows about 85,000 clones, around 86% found once; its top ten account for about 2%. This sequence was found in a human donor with non-small cell lung cancer who had a partial response to radiotherapy plus ipilimumab. Specimen: peripheral blood, collected from a patient treated with radiotherapy plus ipilimumab.

CDR3 nucleotides: TGTGCCAGCAGCGTAGACATGAACACTGAAGCTTTCTTT. Its translation is CASSVDMNTEAFF. This chain uses TRBV9 with TRBJ1-1; D gene ambiguous. The V gene's germline CDR1 is SGDLS and CDR2 YYNGEE. Trimming left V 0 bases short and J 0 bases short, with 3 bases between. This CDR3 is built from 13 residues.